Each of the 27 T cell receptor beta chains below was sequenced from the same sample in a study of OX40 agonist ivuxolimab in advanced cancers. Data came from immunoSEQ multiplex PCR; TCRdb stores just in-frame clones and leaves some out. The table records some 72,000 clones, 84% of them present only once. Sequencing was performed on CD4+ or CD8+ T cells sorted from blood, taken in a trial of the OX40 agonist ivuxolimab. The receptors were gathered from an adult with an advanced solid tumor such as melanoma, head and neck, liver or kidney cancer.

CDR3 protein: CASSVGVSRGQDTQYF. In nucleotides, the CDR3 is TGTGCCAGCAGCGTAGGCGTATCTAGGGGGCAAGATACGCAGTATTTT. V usage is TRBV9 and J usage is TRBJ2-3; TRBD1 matches at 7 bases. Germline assignment: CDR1 SGDLS and CDR2 YYNGEE. CDR3 size: 16 residues. Losses at the gene ends were 0 bases for V and 5 bases for J; bases not matched to a gene: 9.

This clone has just one count. The V and J genes are TRBV6-1 and TRBJ2-3; D not certain. Trimming stripped 6 bases from V and 6 bases from J, with 10 bases between. CDR3 length: 12 amino acids. CDR1 and CDR2 (germline): MNHNS, SASEGT. The CDR3 DNA follows: TGTGCCAGCAGGCCAGATTGGGATACGCAGTATTTT. Translated, it gives CASRPDWDTQYF.

This chain uses TRBV30 with TRBJ2-5; D remains unclear. The CDR3 is 11 amino acids. Looked up from germline, CDR1 is GTSNPN and CDR2 is SVGIG (reference sequence). Trimming removed 0 bases from V and 1 base from J, with 0 bases in between. The CDR3 region is CAWSVQETQYF. CDR3 nucleotide sequence: TGTGCCTGGAGTGTCCAAGAGACCCAGTACTTC.

The rearrangement uses TRBV5-1 and TRBJ2-3, with 12 positions matching TRBD1. Germline V gene sequence: CDR1 SGHRS, CDR2 YFSETQ. V lost 3 bases, J lost 6 bases, and 8 bases stayed unmatched. The CDR3 runs 16 residues. The CDR3 loop reads CASSWGQGATRDTQYF. CDR3 DNA: TGCGCCAGCAGCTGGGGACAGGGGGCGACAAGGGATACGCAGTATTTT. The variable domain in full, with the rest retrieved from reference TRBV5-1 and TRBJ2-3, is KAGVTQTPRYLIKTRGQQVTLSCSPISGHRSVSWYQQTPGQGLQFLFEYFSETQRNKGNFPGRFSGRQFSNSRSEMNVSTLELGDSALYLCASSWGQGATRDTQYFGPGTRLTVL.

The chain joins TRBV9 to TRBJ1-4; D perhaps matches TRBD1 (5 bases). The CDR3 spans 16 residues. Germline V gene lookup returns CDR1 SGDLS and CDR2 YYNGEE. V was pared by 0 bases and J by 7 bases, with 16 bases between. For the CDR3, the DNA is TGTGCCAGCAGCGTAGAGCCCCAGGGAGAGGGTGAAAAACTGTTTTTT. It is translated as CASSVEPQGEGEKLFF.

J is TRBJ2-3 and V is TRBV19; 7 bases align to TRBD1. Germline assignment: CDR1 LNHDA and CDR2 SQIVND (reference sequence). The CDR3 spans 15 residues. V gave up 5 bases and J gave up 1 base; unmatched junction bases: 6. This CDR3 is CASSEGAPGTDTQYF. Here the CDR3 DNA reads TGTGCCAGTAGTGAGGGGGCGCCGGGCACAGATACGCAGTATTTT.

The chain has TRBV25-1 and TRBJ1-5; D is possibly TRBD1 (5 bases). The CDR3 loop spans 13 amino acids. Germline V gene lookup returns CDR1 MGHDK and CDR2 SYGVNS. V was cut by 5 bases and J by 2 bases, with 7 bases left in between. The CDR3 nucleotides read TGTGCCAGCAGTCAAGGGGGCAATCAGCCCCAGCATTTT. Amino acid sequence: CASSQGGNQPQHF. Using reference TRBV25-1 and TRBJ1-5 for the parts outside the CDR3, the full variable domain is EADIYQTPRYLVIGTGKKITLECSQTMGHDKMYWYQQDPGMELHLIHYSYGVNSTEKGDLSSESTVSRIRTEHFPLTLESARPSHTSQYLCASSQGGNQPQHFGDGTRLSIL.

This clone was seen just once. The chain recombines TRBV5-1 with TRBJ1-6, with no clear D. V gave up 5 bases and J gave up 5 bases, with 11 bases separating them. Germline V gene sequence: CDR1 SGHRS, CDR2 YFSETQ. The CDR3 spans 14 residues. The CDR3 spells CASRATTDNSPLHF. CDR3 DNA: TGCGCCAGCAGAGCGACAACTGATAATTCACCCCTCCACTTT.

This chain joins TRBV10-3 and TRBJ2-4, with D unresolved. V dropped 0 bases and J dropped 4 bases, with 4 bases sitting between them. The CDR3 consists of 13 residues. Per the germline V gene, CDR1 is ENHRY and CDR2 is SYGVKD. The CDR3 bases are TGTGCCATCAGTGAGTCTGAGAAAAACATTCAGTACTTC. The encoded protein is CAISESEKNIQYF.

The chain uses TRBV19 and TRBJ2-3; TRBD2 matches at 9 bases. Germline CDR1 LNHDA, CDR2 SQIVND (reference sequence). This CDR3 has 14 residues. J lost 4 bases, V lost 3 bases, and 2 bases had no gene match. The CDR3 region is CASSIKRGADTQYF. The DNA of the CDR3 is TGTGCCAGTAGTATCAAGCGGGGGGCAGATACGCAGTATTTT. The complete variable domain, with remaining parts taken from reference TRBV19 and TRBJ2-3, reads DGGITQSPKYLFRKEGQNVTLSCEQNLNHDAMYWYRQDPGQGLRLIYYSQIVNDFQKGDIAEGYSVSREKKESFPLTVTSAQKNPTAFYLCASSIKRGADTQYFGPGTRLTVL.

The V gene is TRBV5-1, the J gene TRBJ2-7; TRBD1 might be the D (5 bases). With 1 base removed from V and 2 bases from J, the gap between germline ends came to 16 bases. CDR3 size: 16 residues. Germline CDR1 SGHRS, CDR2 YFSETQ. This CDR3 is CASSLSWGSGTYEQYF. CDR3 nucleotide sequence: TGCGCCAGCAGCTTGAGTTGGGGCTCGGGTACCTACGAGCAGTACTTC.

The J gene is TRBJ2-5, the V gene TRBV9, with 8 bases fitting TRBD2. The V gene end was trimmed by 4 bases and the J gene end by 4 bases; junction bases not matched to a gene: 12. CDR3 length equals 16 residues. Germline CDR1 SGDLS, CDR2 YYNGEE. The CDR3 here is CASSPASGGGLETQYF. CDR3 sequence (DNA): TGTGCCAGCAGCCCTGCTAGTGGCGGGGGGTTAGAGACCCAGTACTTC.

This chain joins TRBV4-3 and TRBJ1-2; TRBD1 aligns across 9 bases. The CDR3 runs to 14 residues. Unmatched junction bases numbered 3, after V lost 0 bases and J lost 7 bases. The germline CDR1 and CDR2 sequences are LGHNA and YSLEER. The CDR3 loop reads CASSQEGTGIGYTF. The DNA for the CDR3 is TGCGCCAGCAGCCAAGAGGGGACAGGGATTGGCTACACCTTC.

The rearrangement uses TRBV27 and TRBJ2-2; the match to TRBD1 covers 9 bases. The CDR3 is 15 residues long. In germline, CDR1 is MNHEY, CDR2 SMNVEV (reference sequence). The V gene end was trimmed by 6 bases and the J gene end by 6 bases; junction bases not matched to a gene: 8. The chain's CDR3 is CASSITGTGSGELFF. CDR3 sequence (DNA): TGTGCCAGCAGCATTACCGGGACAGGGTCCGGGGAGCTGTTTTTT.

The chain uses TRBV7-2 and TRBJ1-4, with 7 bases that match TRBD1. The CDR3 covers 15 residues. The V gene's germline CDR1 is SGHTA and CDR2 FQGNSA. Trimming removed 4 bases from V and 7 bases from J; junction bases left unmatched: 9. The DNA of the CDR3 is TGTGCCAGCAGCTCTGTAGGGGGCAGGGGTGAAAAACTGTTTTTT. The encoded protein is CASSSVGGRGEKLFF.

This clone was observed a single time. The CDR3 spells CTSSHDLAQCEGGLNPYNEQFF. DNA of the CDR3: TGCACCAGCAGCCACGACCTAGCCCAATGCGAGGGGGGGCTGAACCCCTACAATGAGCAGTTCTTC. The J gene is TRBJ2-1, the V gene TRBV1; no DNA check was done on the table's D call, TRBD2. TRBV1 is a pseudogene. The CDR3 is 22 residues long.

The CDR3 here is CASSFQGSEEKLFF. The CDR3, as DNA: TGTGCCAGCAGCTTCCAGGGGTCGGAGGAAAAACTGTTTTTT. The J gene is TRBJ1-4, the V gene TRBV7-2; D perhaps matches TRBD1 (6 bases). The CDR3 extends over 14 amino acids. V was clipped by 3 bases and J by 8 bases, with 13 bases between them. The germline CDR1 and CDR2 sequences are SGHTA and FQGNSA. Combining the CDR3 with reference TRBV7-2 and TRBJ1-4 gives the whole variable domain GAGVSQSPSNKVTEKGKDVELRCDPISGHTALYWYRQSLGQGLEFLIYFQGNSAPDKSGLPSDRFSAERTGGSVSTLTIQRTQQEDSAVYLCASSFQGSEEKLFFGSGTQLSVL.

This chain uses TRBV7-3 with TRBJ2-3; D not certain. CDR1 is SGHTA, CDR2 FQGTGA, per germline. Trimming removed 5 bases at V and 3 bases at J, with 9 bases between. CDR3 length: 13 residues. The CDR3 region is CASSPATTDTQYF. As DNA, the CDR3 is TGTGCCAGCAGCCCAGCGACTACAGATACGCAGTATTTT.

The chain carries TRBV6-1 and TRBJ2-7, with D perhaps matching TRBD1 (5 bases). V was clipped by 6 bases and J by 7 bases, with 16 bases between them. The CDR3 contains 13 residues. CDR1 MNHNS and CDR2 SASEGT come from the germline V gene. The CDR3 is CASRDNPASEQYF. The CDR3, as DNA: TGTGCCAGCAGGGACAACCCCGCTAGTGAGCAGTACTTC.

The chain recombines TRBV5-1 with TRBJ1-3; D gene uncertain. Germline assignment: CDR1 SGHRS and CDR2 YFSETQ. The CDR3 runs to 15 residues. Trimming took off 0 bases at V and 0 bases at J, with 7 bases between the two ends. CDR3 sequence reads: CASSLGLPSGNTIYF. Here the CDR3 DNA reads TGCGCCAGCAGCTTGGGGCTTCCCTCTGGAAACACCATATATTTT.

The chain has TRBV29-1 and TRBJ2-5; maybe TRBD1 (6 bases). Germline CDR1 reads SQVTM; CDR2 reads ANQGSEA. V lost 6 bases, J lost 3 bases, and 11 bases lay in between. This CDR3 spans 12 amino acids. The CDR3, as DNA: TGCAGCGTCCGGGACAAGAAAGAGACCCAGTACTTC. Protein product: CSVRDKKETQYF.

This clone was counted once. The CDR3 DNA follows: TGCGCCAGCAGTCGGACAGGGTCCTCTCCTAGCACAGATACGCAGTATTTT. Encoded protein: CASSRTGSSPSTDTQYF. The chain employs TRBV5-1 and TRBJ2-3; 8 bases map to TRBD1. The CDR3 runs 17 residues. With V trimmed by 5 bases and J by 0 bases, 11 bases remained unmatched. The germline gives CDR1 SGHRS, CDR2 YFSETQ.

This clone was detected only a few times. V is TRBV19 and J is TRBJ1-1, with TRBD1 matching 9 bases. The CDR3 is 16 residues long. V was clipped by 9 bases and J by 1 base; unmatched bases: 12. From germline, CDR1 is LNHDA and CDR2 SQIVND (reference sequence). The CDR3 loop is CASIQIPTGGNTEAFF. For the CDR3, the DNA is TGTGCCAGCATACAAATACCGACAGGGGGGAACACTGAAGCTTTCTTT.

This chain uses TRBV28 with TRBJ2-2; D gene unclear. Trimming stripped 7 bases from V and 5 bases from J, with 11 bases between. CDR3 length: 13 amino acids. In germline, CDR1 is MDHEN, CDR2 SYDVKM. The CDR3 coding sequence is TGTGCCAGCATAGGTTTTCGTACCGGGGAGCTGTTTTTT. Amino acid sequence: CASIGFRTGELFF.

The chain uses TRBV6-1 and TRBJ2-3; possibly TRBD1 for D (5 bases). There are 14 residues in the CDR3. Germline V CDR1 and CDR2: MNHNS, SASEGT. The V end lost 4 bases, the J end lost 2 bases, and 10 bases lay between the germline ends. CDR3: CASSVSGNTDTQYF. As DNA, the CDR3 is TGTGCCAGCAGTGTTTCAGGGAACACAGATACGCAGTATTTT.

The chain is built from TRBV4-1 and TRBJ1-6; the D is unclear. The CDR3 sequence is 17 residues long. Deletions cut 0 bases from V and 4 bases from J, with 13 bases between. Germline lookup yields CDR1 MGHRA and CDR2 YSYEKL. The CDR3 sequence: CASSQDMGPLYNSPLHF. CDR3 DNA: TGCGCCAGCAGCCAAGACATGGGTCCTTTATATAATTCACCCCTCCACTTT.

The chain is built from TRBV5-1 and TRBJ1-4; 9 bases agree with TRBD1. V lost 4 bases and J lost 3; bases outside the gene matches: 4. Per germline, CDR1 SGHRS and CDR2 YFSETQ. The CDR3 contains 15 residues. The CDR3 spells CASSAQGAANEKLFF. Written as DNA, the CDR3 is TGCGCCAGCAGCGCACAGGGGGCTGCTAATGAAAAACTGTTTTTT.